The clone carrying this T cell receptor (beta chain) has a handful of counts. Its specificity is unknown. The CDR3 spans 15 residues. V lost 2 bases, J lost 0 bases, and 10 bases lay in between. In germline, CDR1 is MNHEY, CDR2 SVGAGI. The sample belongs to a study of beta chain features in type 1 diabetes. Study outcomes and limitations: Shortening of TCRB CDR3s, moderate but significant, appeared in all four CD4+ subsets of Type 1 diabetes patients.

Every bit of the isolated RNA underwent reverse transcription, so sequencing read expressed TCRB transcripts. An average approximately 3.3 million reads came from naive, central memory and regulatory T cell samples. Method: immunoSEQ multiplex PCR; TCRdb's copy keeps in-frame clones and lacks some. The data contain nearly 700,000 clones, 13% of them singletons. V is TRBV6-5 and J is TRBJ1-2; D is possibly TRBD1 (6 bases). The receptor's source is a man aged 18-30 years with type 1 diabetes. Input material: naive CD4+ T cells from blood. In DNA form, the CDR3 reads TGTGCCAGCAGTTACCTGGACAGAACTAACTATGGCTACACCTTC. Amino acid sequence: CASSYLDRTNYGYTF.